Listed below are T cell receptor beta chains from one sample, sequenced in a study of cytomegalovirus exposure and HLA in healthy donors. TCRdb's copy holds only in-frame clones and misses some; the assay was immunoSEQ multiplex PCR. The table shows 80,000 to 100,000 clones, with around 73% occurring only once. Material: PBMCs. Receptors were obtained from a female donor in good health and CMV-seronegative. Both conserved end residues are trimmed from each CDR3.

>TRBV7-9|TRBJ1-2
ASSTKGVL
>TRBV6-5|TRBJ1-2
ASRTGDLSSYGYT
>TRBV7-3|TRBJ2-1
ASSLALYNEQF
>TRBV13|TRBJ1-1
ASSLSENTEAF
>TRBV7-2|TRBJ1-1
ASSSRQGATEAF
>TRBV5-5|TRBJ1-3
ASSTARSAGNTIY
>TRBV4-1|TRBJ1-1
ASSPGGRGGDTEAF
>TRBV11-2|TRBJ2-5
ASSFYRVQETQY
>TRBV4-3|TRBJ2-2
ASSQEVGYGGELF
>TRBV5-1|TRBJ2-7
ASSLAWGSYEQY
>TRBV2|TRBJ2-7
ASSGSGRSYEQY
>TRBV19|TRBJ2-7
ASRGGVSSYEQY
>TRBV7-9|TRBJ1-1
ASSLRRGDTEAF
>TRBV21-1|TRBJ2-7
ASTKAGLAGGLNSYEQY
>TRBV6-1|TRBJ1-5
ASSEIGTGNQPQH
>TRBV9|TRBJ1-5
ASSVGQGVDQPQH
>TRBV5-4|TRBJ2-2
ASSLGLARGELF
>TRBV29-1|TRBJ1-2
SVVLATSYGYT
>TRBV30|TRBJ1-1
AWSVRGTEAF
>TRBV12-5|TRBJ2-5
ASGLGGGTQY
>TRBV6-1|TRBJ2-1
ASSQGTSGRLYEQF
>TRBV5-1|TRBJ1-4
ASSSGDTNEKLF